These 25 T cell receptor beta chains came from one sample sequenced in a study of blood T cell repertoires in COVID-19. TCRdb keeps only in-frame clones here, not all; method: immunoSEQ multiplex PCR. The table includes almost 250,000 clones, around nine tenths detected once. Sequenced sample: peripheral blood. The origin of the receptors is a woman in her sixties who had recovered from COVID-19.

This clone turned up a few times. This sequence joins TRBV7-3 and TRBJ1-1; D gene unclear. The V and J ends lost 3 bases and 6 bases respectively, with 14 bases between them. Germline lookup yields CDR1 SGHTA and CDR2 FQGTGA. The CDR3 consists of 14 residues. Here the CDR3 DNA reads TGTGCCAGCAGCTTGTCTCATTCGGGTGCTGAAGCTTTCTTT. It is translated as CASSLSHSGAEAFF.

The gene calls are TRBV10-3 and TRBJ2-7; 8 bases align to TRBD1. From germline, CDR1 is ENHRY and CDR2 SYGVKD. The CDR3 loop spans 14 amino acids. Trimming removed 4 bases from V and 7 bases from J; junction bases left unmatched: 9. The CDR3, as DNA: TGTGCCATCAGTGGTGGGGACAGGACGGAAGAGCAGTACTTC. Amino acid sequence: CAISGGDRTEEQYF.

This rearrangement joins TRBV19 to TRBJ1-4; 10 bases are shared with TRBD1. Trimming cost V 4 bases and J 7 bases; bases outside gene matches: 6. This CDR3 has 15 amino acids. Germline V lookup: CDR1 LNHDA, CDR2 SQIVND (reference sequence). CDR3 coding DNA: TGTGCCAGTAGTACCAGACAGGGGGCAGCTGAAAAACTGTTTTTT. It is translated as CASSTRQGAAEKLFF.

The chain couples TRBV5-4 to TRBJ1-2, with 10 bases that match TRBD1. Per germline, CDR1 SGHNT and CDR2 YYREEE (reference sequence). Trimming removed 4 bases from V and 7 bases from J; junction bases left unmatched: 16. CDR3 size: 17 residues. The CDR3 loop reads CASSPRQGAQFLGGYTF. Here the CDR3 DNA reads TGTGCCAGCAGCCCACGACAGGGGGCGCAATTTCTGGGTGGCTACACCTTC.

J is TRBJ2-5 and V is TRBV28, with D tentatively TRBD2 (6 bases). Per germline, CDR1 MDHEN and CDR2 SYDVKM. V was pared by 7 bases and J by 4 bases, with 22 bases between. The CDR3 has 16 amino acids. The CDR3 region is CASTLIMRGKIETQYF. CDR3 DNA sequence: TGTGCCAGCACCTTAATAATGCGGGGCAAAATAGAGACCCAGTACTTC.

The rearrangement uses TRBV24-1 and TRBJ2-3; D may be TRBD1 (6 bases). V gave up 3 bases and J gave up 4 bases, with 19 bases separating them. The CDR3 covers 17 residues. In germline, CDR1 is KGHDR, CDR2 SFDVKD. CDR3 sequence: CATSDVQEPGVPDTQYF. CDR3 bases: TGTGCCACCAGTGATGTTCAGGAGCCAGGGGTCCCAGATACGCAGTATTTT.

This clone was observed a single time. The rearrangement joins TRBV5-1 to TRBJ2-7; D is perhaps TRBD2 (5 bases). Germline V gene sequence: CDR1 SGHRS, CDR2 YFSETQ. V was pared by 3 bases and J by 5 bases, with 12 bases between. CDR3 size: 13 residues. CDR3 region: CASSWAGVNEQYF. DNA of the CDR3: TGCGCCAGCAGCTGGGCCGGGGTCAACGAGCAGTACTTC. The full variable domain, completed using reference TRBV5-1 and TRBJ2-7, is KAGVTQTPRYLIKTRGQQVTLSCSPISGHRSVSWYQQTPGQGLQFLFEYFSETQRNKGNFPGRFSGRQFSNSRSEMNVSTLELGDSALYLCASSWAGVNEQYFGPGTRLTVT.

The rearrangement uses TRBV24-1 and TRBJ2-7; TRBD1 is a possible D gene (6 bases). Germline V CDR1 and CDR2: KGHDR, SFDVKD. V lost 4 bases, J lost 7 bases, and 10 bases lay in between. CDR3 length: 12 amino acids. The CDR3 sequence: CATSEHREEQYF. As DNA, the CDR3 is TGTGCCACCAGTGAACACAGGGAAGAGCAGTACTTC.

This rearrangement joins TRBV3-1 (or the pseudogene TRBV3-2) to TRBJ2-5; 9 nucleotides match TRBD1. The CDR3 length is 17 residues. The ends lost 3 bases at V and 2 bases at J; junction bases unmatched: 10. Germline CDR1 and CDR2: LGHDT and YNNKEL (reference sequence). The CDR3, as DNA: TGTGCCAGCAGCCAGAACCGGGGACAGGGCGGTCAAGAGACCCAGTACTTC. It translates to CASSQNRGQGGQETQYF.

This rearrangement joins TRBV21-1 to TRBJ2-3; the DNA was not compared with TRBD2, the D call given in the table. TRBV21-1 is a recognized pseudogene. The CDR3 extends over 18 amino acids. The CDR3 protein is CASNIFRPTSGEPDTQYF. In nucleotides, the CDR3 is TGTGCCAGTAACATTTTCCGACCGACTAGCGGGGAACCAGATACGCAGTATTTT.

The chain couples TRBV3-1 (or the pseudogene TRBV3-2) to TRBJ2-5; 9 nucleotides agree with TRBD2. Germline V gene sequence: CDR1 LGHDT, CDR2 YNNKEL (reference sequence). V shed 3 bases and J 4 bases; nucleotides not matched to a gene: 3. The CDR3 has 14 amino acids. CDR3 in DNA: TGTGCCAGCAGCCACGGGACTAGCAGAGAGACCCAGTACTTC. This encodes CASSHGTSRETQYF.

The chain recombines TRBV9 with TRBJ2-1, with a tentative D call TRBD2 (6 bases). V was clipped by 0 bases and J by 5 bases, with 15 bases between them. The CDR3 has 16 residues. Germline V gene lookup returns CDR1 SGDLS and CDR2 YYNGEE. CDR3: CASSVAGLAKNNEQFF. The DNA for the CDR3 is TGTGCCAGCAGCGTAGCAGGGCTAGCGAAAAACAATGAGCAGTTCTTC.

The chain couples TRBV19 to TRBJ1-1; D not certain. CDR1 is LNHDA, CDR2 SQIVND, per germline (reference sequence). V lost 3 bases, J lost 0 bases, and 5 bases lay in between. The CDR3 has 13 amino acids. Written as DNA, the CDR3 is TGTGCCAGTAGTATGTCTCTGAACACTGAAGCTTTCTTT. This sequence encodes CASSMSLNTEAFF.

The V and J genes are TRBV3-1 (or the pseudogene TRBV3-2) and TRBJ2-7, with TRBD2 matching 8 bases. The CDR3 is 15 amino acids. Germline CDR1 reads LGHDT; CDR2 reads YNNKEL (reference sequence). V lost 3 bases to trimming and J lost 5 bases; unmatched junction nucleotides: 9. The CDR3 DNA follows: TGTGCCAGCAGCCACCGATCAACTAGCGGCCACGAGCAGTACTTC. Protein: CASSHRSTSGHEQYF.

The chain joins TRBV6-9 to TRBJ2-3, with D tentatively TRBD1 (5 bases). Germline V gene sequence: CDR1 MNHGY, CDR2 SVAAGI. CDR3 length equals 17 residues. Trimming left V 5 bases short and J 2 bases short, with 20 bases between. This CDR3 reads CASSKIQDPPTTDTQYF. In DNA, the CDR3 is TGTGCCAGCAGTAAGATACAGGACCCCCCCACCACAGATACGCAGTATTTT.

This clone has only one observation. The CDR3 reads CASSLTGRTEAFF. CDR3 nucleotide sequence: TGTGCCAGTAGTTTGACAGGACGAACTGAAGCTTTCTTT. The genes are TRBV19 and TRBJ1-1; maybe TRBD1 (6 bases). The germline CDR1 and CDR2 sequences are LNHDA and SQIVND (reference sequence). This CDR3 spans 13 amino acids. The V end lost 5 bases, the J end lost 5 bases, and 12 bases lay between the germline ends.

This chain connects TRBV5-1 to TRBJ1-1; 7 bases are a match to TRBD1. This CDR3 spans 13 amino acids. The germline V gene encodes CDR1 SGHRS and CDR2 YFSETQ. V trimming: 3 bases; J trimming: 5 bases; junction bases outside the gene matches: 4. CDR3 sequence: CASSSTGSTEAFF. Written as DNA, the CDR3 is TGCGCCAGCAGCTCGACAGGGTCGACTGAAGCTTTCTTT.

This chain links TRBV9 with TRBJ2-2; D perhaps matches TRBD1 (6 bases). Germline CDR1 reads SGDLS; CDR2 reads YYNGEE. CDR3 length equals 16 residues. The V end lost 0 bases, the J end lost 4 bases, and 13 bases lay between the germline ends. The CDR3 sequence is CASSVAVRGGTGELFF. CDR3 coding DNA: TGTGCCAGCAGCGTAGCTGTCAGGGGTGGCACCGGGGAGCTGTTTTTT.

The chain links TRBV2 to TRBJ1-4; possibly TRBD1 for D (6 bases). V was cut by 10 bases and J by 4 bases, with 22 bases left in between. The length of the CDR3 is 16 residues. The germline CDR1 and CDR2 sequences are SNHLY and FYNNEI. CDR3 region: CATMPNRVGINEKLFF. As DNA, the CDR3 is TGTGCCACAATGCCTAACAGGGTCGGGATTAATGAAAAACTGTTTTTT.

The CDR3 loop is CATSGQRGYNEQFF. CDR3 nucleotide sequence: TGTGCCACCTCGGGCCAGCGGGGTTACAATGAGCAGTTCTTC. The rearrangement links TRBV15 to TRBJ2-1, with 7 bases fitting TRBD2. In germline, CDR1 is LNHNV, CDR2 YYDKDF (reference sequence). The CDR3 has 14 residues. Losses at the gene ends were 8 bases for V and 4 bases for J; bases not matched to a gene: 8. The full variable domain, with the rest looked up from reference TRBV15 and TRBJ2-1, is DAMVIQNPRYQVTQFGKPVTLSCSQTLNHNVMYWYQQKSSQAPKLLFHYYDKDFNNEADTPDNFQSRRPNTSFCFLDIRSPGLGDTAMYLCATSGQRGYNEQFFGPGTRLTVL.

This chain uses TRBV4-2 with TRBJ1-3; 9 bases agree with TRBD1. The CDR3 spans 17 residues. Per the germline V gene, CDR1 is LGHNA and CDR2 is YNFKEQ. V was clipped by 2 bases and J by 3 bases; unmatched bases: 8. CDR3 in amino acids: CASSQSTTGGVGNTIYF. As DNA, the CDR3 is TGTGCCAGCAGCCAATCAACAACAGGGGGCGTTGGAAACACCATATATTTT.

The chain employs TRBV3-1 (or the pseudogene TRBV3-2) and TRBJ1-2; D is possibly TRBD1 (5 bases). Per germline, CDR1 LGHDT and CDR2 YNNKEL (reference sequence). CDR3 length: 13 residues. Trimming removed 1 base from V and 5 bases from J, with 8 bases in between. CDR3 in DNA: TGTGCCAGCAGCCAAGTGACAGATTATGGCTACACCTTC. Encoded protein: CASSQVTDYGYTF.

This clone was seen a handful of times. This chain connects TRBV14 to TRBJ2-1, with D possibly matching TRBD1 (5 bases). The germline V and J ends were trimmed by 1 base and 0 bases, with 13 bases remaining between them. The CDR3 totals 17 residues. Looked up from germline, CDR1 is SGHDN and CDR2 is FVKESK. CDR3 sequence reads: CASSQVTGAFSYNEQFF. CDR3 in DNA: TGTGCCAGCAGCCAAGTCACAGGCGCCTTCTCCTACAATGAGCAGTTCTTC.

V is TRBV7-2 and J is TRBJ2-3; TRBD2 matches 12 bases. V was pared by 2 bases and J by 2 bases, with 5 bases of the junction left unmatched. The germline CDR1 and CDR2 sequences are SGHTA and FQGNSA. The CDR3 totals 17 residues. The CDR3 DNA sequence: TGTGCCAGCAGCTTACTGTCTAGCGGGGGGGCCACAGATACGCAGTATTTT. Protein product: CASSLLSSGGATDTQYF. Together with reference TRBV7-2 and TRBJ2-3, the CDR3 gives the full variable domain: GAGVSQSPSNKVTEKGKDVELRCDPISGHTALYWYRQSLGQGLEFLIYFQGNSAPDKSGLPSDRFSAERTGGSVSTLTIQRTQQEDSAVYLCASSLLSSGGATDTQYFGPGTRLTVL.

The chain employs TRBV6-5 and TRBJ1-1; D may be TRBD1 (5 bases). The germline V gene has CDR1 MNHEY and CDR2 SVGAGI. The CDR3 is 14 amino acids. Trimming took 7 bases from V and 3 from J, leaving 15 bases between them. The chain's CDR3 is CASTPGREDTEAFF. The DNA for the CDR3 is TGTGCCAGCACCCCTGGCAGGGAGGACACTGAAGCTTTCTTT.